The text below deals with one T cell receptor beta chain. Its antigen is unknown. Unrecorded immune exposure was likely among donors, who were nominally healthy when sampled. The data derive from a study of cytomegalovirus exposure and HLA in healthy donors. Study-wide results and caveats: The authors later found most CMV-associated TCR beta chains appeared HLA-restricted.

PCR amplification relied on 60 Vbeta primers (plus 13 Jbeta primers). Sequencing used immunoSEQ multiplex PCR; TCRdb keeps in-frame clones, though not all of them. This sample yields about 120,000 clones, of which roughly four fifths are seen a single time; 3.6% belongs to the top ten. This CDR3 is built from 17 residues. In germline, CDR1 is ENHRY, CDR2 SYGVKD. Trimming removed 7 bases from V and 3 bases from J; junction bases left unmatched: 14. The chain employs TRBV10-3 and TRBJ1-2; the match to TRBD1 covers 10 bases. Material: PBMCs. The sequence derives from a woman in her thirties or forties in good health and CMV-seropositive. In DNA, the CDR3 is TGTGCCATCAATAACGAAATGACAGGGGGCGCATACTATGGCTACACCTTC. Residues: CAINNEMTGGAYYGYTF.